In its sample, the clone carrying this TCR beta chain was seen many times. Ophthalmopathy patients had moderate-to-severe active disease, CAS ≥3, NOSPECS ≥4, and disease duration under 3 months. Thyroid ultrasound, orbital computed tomography, clinical symptoms, and serum thyroxine and TRAb underpinned diagnoses. The sample belongs to a study of T cells in Graves' hyperthyroidism and ophthalmopathy. The CDR3 regions of TCR beta were amplified from RNA transcripts. RT-PCR in the first round (using the HTBI primer set) targeted the TCR CDR3. TCRdb ran MiXCR on the multiplex PCR reads and lists one entry per CDR3 protein. The sample holds about 410,000 distinct CDR3 sequences, about 14% seen once. With 0 bases removed from V and 7 bases from J, the gap between germline ends came to 16 bases. This CDR3 comprises 16 residues. Germline V gene data show CDR1 as KGHSH and CDR2 as LQKENI.

Sequencing was carried out using blood. The TCR sequence derives from a woman aged 25 to 39 with Graves' ophthalmopathy. V and J are TRBV18 and TRBJ2-4; the D gene could be TRBD1 or TRBD2 (6 bases each). The CDR3 sequence: CASSPPGGWGKNIQYF. The CDR3 coding sequence is TGTGCCAGCTCACCACCGGGGGGCTGGGGAAAGAACATTCAGTACTTC.